This TCR beta chain came from a study of OX40 agonist ivuxolimab in advanced cancers. Overall study context: Across the patients, intravenous ivuxolimab was delivered every 2 weeks at 0.01 to 10 mg/kg. Patients enrolled in dose escalation were diagnosed with hepatocellular carcinoma, melanoma, renal cell or head and neck cancer.

The V gene's germline CDR1 is SEHNR and CDR2 FQNEAQ (reference sequence). Germline trimming cut 4 bases from V and 3 bases from J; bases unmatched to any gene: 3. This CDR3 is built from 14 residues. The data were produced by immunoSEQ multiplex PCR, yet TCRdb's version contains in-frame clones alone and is incomplete. The data show some 83,000 clones, about 90% seen once. The sequenced sample was CD4+ or CD8+ T cells sorted from blood, obtained in a trial of the OX40 agonist ivuxolimab. J is TRBJ2-5 and V is TRBV7-9; 9 bases line up with TRBD1. This receptor was obtained from an adult with an advanced solid tumor such as melanoma, head and neck, liver or kidney cancer. CDR3 residues: CASSWTGVKETQYF. The CDR3 DNA follows: TGTGCCAGCAGCTGGACAGGGGTCAAAGAGACCCAGTACTTC. The variable domain in full, completed from reference TRBV7-9 and TRBJ2-5, reads DTGVSQNPRHKITKRGQNVTFRCDPISEHNRLYWYRQTLGQGPEFLTYFQNEAQLEKSRLLSDRFSAERPKGSFSTLEIQRTEQGDSAMYLCASSWTGVKETQYFGPGTRLLVL.